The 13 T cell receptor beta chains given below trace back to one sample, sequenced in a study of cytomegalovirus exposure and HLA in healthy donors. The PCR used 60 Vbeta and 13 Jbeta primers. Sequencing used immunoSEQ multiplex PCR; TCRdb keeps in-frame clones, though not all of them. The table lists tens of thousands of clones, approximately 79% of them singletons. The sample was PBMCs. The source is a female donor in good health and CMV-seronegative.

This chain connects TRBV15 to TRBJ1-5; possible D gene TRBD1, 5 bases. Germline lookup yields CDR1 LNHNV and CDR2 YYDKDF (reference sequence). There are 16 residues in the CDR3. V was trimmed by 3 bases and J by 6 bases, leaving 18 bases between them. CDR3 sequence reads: CATSRVMAGLGQPQHF. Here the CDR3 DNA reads TGTGCCACCAGCAGGGTTATGGCAGGGTTAGGTCAGCCCCAGCATTTT.

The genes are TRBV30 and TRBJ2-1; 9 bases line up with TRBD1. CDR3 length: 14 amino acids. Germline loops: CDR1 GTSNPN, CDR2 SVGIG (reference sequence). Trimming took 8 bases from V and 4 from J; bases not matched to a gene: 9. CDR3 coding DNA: TGTGCCCTAACCTGGGACAGGGTGTACAATGAGCAGTTCTTC. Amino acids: CALTWDRVYNEQFF.

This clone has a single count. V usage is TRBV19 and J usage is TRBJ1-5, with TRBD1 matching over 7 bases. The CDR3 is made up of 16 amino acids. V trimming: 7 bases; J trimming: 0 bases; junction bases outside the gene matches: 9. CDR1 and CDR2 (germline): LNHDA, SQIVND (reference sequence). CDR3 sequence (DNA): TGTGCCAGTACCGCCGAGGGGGCGCATAGCAATCAGCCCCAGCATTTT. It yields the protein CASTAEGAHSNQPQHF.

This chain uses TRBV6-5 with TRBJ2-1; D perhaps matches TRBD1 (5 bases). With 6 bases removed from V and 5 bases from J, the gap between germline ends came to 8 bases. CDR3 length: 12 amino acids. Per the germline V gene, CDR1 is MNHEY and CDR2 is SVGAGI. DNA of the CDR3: TGTGCCAGCAGACCCAGGGACAATGAGCAGTTCTTC. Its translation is CASRPRDNEQFF.

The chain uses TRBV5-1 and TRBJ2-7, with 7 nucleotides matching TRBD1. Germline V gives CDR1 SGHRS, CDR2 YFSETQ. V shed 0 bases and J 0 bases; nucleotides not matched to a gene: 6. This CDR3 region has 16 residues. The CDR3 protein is CASSLEETGPSYEQYF. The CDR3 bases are TGCGCCAGCAGCTTGGAGGAGACAGGGCCCTCCTACGAGCAGTACTTC.

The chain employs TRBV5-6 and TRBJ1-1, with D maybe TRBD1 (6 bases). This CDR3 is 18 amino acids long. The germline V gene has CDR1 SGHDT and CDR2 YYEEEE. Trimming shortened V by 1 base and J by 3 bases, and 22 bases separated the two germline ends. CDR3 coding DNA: TGTGCCAGCAGCTTGTCGGGCCAGGGGAGGGGTGGGTACACTGAAGCTTTCTTT. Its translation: CASSLSGQGRGGYTEAFF.

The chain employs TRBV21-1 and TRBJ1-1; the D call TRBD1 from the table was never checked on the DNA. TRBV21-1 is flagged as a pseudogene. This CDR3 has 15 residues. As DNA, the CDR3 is TGTGCCAGCAGCAAAGTATTTATGGGCAGGGATGAGACTTTCTTT. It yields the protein CASSKVFMGRDETFF.

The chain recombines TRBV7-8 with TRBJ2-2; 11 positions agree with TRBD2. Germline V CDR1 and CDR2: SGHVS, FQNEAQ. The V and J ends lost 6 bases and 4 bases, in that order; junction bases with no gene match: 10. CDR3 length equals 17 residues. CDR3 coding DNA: TGTGCCAGCAGACAAGACCCGGGACTAGCGGCCACCGGGGAGCTGTTTTTT. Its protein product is CASRQDPGLAATGELFF.

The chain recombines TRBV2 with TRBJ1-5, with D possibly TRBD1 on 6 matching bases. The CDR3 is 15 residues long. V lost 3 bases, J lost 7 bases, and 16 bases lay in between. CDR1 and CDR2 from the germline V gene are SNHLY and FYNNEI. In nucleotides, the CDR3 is TGTGCCAGCAGTGAGGGGGGGGCGCCGGCCCAGCCCCAGCATTTT. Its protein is CASSEGGAPAQPQHF.

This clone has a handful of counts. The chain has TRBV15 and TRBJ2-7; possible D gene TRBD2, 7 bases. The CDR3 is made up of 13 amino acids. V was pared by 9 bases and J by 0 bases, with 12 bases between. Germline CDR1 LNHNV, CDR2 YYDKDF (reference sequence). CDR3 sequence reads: CATGGGSSYEQYF. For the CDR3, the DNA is TGTGCCACGGGGGGCGGGAGCTCCTACGAGCAGTACTTC.

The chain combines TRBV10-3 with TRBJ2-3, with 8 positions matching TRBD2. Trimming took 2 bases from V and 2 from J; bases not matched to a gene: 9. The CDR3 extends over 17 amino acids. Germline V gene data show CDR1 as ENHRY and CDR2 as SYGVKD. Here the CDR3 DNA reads TGTGCCATCAGTGAGATAGGGACTAGTGCGTACACAGATACGCAGTATTTT. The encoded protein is CAISEIGTSAYTDTQYF.

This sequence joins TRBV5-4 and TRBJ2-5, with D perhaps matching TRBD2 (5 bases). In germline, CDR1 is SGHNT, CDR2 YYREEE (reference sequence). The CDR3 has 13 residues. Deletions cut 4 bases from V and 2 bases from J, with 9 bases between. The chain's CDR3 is CASSEGTQETQYF. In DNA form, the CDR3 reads TGTGCCAGCAGCGAGGGAACACAAGAGACCCAGTACTTC.

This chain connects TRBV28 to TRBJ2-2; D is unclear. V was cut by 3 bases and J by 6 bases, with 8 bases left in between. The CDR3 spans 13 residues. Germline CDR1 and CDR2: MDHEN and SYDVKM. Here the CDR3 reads CASSLFAAGELFF. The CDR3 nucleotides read TGTGCCAGCAGTTTGTTCGCAGCCGGGGAGCTGTTTTTT.